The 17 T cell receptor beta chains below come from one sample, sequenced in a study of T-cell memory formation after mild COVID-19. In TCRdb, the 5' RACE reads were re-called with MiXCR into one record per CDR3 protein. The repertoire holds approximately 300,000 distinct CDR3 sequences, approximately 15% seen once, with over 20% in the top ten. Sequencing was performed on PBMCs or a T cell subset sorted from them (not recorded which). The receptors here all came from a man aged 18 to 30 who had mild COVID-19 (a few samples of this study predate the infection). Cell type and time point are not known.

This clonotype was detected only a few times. CDR3 in amino acids: CASSLLSDSSYEQYF. The CDR3 DNA is TGCGCCAGCAGCTTACTCTCGGACAGCTCCTACGAGCAGTACTTC. The V gene is TRBV5-1, the J gene TRBJ2-7; a possible D gene is TRBD1 (6 bases). The germline gives CDR1 SGHRS, CDR2 YFSETQ. Between the trimmed V and J ends, which lost 2 bases and 0 bases, there was a span of 12 bases. The CDR3 contains 15 residues. Supplemented by reference TRBV5-1 and TRBJ2-7, the full variable domain reads KAGVTQTPRYLIKTRGQQVTLSCSPISGHRSVSWYQQTPGQGLQFLFEYFSETQRNKGNFPGRFSGRQFSNSRSEMNVSTLELGDSALYLCASSLLSDSSYEQYFGPGTRLTVT.

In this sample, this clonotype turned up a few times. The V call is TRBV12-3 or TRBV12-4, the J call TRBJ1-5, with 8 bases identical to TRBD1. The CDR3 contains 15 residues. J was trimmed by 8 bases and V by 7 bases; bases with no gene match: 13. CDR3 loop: CASTLDRGTVEPQHF. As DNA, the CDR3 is TGTGCCAGCACCCTCGACAGGGGTACCGTCGAGCCCCAGCATTTT.

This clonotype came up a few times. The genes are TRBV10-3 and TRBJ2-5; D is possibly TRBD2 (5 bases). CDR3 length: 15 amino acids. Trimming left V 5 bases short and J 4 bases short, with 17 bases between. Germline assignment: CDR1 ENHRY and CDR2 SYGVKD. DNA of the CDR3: TGTGCCATCAGTTCCGGAGCGGTCAGGAGAGAGACCCAGTACTTC. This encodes CAISSGAVRRETQYF.

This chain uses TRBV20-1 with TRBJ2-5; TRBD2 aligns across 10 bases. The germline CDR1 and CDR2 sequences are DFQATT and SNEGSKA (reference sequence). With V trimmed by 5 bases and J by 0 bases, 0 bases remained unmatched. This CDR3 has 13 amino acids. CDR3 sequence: CSALAGDQETQYF. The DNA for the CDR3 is TGCAGTGCTCTAGCGGGGGACCAAGAGACCCAGTACTTC.

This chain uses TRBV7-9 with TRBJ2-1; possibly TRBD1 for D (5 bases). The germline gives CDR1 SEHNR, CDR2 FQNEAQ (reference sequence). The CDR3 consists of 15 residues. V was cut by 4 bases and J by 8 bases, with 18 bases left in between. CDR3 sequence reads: CASSSGPPYVDEQFF. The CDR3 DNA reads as TGTGCCAGCAGCTCAGGGCCTCCTTACGTGGATGAGCAGTTCTTC.

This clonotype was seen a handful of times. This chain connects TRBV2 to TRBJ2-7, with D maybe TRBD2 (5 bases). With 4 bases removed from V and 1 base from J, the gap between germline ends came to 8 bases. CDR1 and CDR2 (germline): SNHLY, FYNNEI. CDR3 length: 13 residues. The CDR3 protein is CASSGRRSYEQYV. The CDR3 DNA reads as TGTGCCAGCAGTGGGAGGAGATCCTACGAGCAGTACGTC.

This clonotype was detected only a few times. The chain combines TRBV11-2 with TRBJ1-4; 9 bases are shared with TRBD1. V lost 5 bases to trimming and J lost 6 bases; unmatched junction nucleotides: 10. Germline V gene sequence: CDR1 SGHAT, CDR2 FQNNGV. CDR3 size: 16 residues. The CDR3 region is CASSPRDRERDEKLFF. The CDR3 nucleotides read TGTGCCAGCAGCCCCCGGGACAGGGAAAGGGATGAAAAACTGTTTTTT.

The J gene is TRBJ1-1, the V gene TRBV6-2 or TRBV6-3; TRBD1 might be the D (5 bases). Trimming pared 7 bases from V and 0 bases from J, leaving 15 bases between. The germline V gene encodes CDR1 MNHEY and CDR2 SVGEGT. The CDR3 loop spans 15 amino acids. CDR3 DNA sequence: TGTGCCAGCAATGGACACGACCTCTTGAACACTGAAGCTTTCTTT. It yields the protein CASNGHDLLNTEAFF.

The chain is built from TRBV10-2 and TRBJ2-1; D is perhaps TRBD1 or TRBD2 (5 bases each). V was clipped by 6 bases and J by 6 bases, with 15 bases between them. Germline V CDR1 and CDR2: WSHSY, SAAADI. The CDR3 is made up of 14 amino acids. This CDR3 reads CASSPGARGNEQFF. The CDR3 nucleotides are TGCGCCAGCAGCCCCGGGGCCCGGGGCAATGAGCAGTTCTTC.

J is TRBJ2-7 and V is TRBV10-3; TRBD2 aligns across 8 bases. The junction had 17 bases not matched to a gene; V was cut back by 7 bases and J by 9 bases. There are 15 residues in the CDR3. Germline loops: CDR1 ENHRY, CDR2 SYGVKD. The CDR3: CAITGGASPNTGQYF. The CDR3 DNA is TGTGCCATCACCGGGGGGGCGAGTCCTAATACGGGGCAGTACTTC.

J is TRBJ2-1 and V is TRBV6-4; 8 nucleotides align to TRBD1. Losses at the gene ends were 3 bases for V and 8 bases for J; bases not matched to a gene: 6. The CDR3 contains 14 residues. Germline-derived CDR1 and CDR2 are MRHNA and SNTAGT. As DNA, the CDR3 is TGTGCCAGCAGTGAGACCCAGGGGGCGGATGAGCAGTTCTTC. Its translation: CASSETQGADEQFF.

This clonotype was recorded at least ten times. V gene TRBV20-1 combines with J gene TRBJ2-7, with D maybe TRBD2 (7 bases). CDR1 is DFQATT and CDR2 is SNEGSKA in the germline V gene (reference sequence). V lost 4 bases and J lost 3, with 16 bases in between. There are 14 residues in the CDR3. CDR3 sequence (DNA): TGCAGTGCTATACCAGGCGGGGGCAGCTACGAGCAGTACGTC. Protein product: CSAIPGGGSYEQYV.

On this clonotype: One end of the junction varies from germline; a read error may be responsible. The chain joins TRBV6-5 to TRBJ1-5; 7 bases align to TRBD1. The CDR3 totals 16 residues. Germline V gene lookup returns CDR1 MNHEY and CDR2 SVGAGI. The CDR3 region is CASSLTQGQSNQPKHF. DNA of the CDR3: TGTGCCAGCAGTCTAACACAGGGGCAGAGCAATCAGCCCAAGCATTTT.

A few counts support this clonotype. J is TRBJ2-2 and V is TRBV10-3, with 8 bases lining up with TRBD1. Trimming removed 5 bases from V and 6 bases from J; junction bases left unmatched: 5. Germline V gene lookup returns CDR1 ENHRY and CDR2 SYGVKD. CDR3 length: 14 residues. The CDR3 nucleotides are TGTGCCATCAGTTCTCAGGGGGCCGCCGGGGAGCTGTTTTTT. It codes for CAISSQGAAGELFF.

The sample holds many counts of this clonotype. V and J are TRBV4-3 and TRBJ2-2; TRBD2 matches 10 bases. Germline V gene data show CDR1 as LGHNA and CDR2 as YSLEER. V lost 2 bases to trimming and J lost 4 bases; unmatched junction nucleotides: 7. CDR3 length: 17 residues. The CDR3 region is CASSQLLAGALTGELFF. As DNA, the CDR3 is TGCGCCAGCAGCCAACTCCTAGCGGGGGCACTCACCGGGGAGCTGTTTTTT.

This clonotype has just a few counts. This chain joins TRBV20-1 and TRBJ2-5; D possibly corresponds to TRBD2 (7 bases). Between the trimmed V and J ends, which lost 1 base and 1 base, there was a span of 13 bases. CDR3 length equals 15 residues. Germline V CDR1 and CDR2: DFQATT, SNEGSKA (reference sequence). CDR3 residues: CSARGGGGLQETQYF. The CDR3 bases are TGCAGTGCTAGAGGGGGCGGGGGCCTCCAAGAGACCCAGTACTTC.

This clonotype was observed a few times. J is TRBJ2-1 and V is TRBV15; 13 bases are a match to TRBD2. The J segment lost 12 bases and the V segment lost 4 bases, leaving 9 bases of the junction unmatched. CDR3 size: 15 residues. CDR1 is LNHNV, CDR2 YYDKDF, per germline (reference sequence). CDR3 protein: CATSKTSGGTRGQFF. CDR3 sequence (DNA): TGTGCCACCAGCAAGACTAGCGGGGGGACGAGAGGGCAGTTCTTC.